These 23 T cell receptor beta chains were all obtained from the same sample, sequenced in a study of T cells in Graves' hyperthyroidism and ophthalmopathy. The TCR beta CDR3 regions underwent amplification using RNA transcripts as the source. HTBI primers were the set used in a first-round RT-PCR of the TCR CDR3. TCRdb called the multiplex PCR reads again in MiXCR, with one record for every CDR3 protein. This sample has about 700,000 distinct CDR3 sequences, with less than 15% found just once. Sequences were obtained from blood. These receptors were taken from a woman aged 18-29 years with Graves' hyperthyroidism.

There are a few counts of this clonotype. The V gene is TRBV11-1, the J gene TRBJ2-1; D may be TRBD1 (6 bases). The CDR3 runs to 19 residues. V was shortened by 2 bases and J by 0 bases, with 20 bases between the two germline ends. CDR1 is SGHAT and CDR2 is FQDESV in the germline V gene (reference sequence). The CDR3 coding sequence is TGTGCCAGCAGCTTACCCAAGGACAGTGTCTTATTCTCCTACAATGAGCAGTTCTTC. The encoded protein is CASSLPKDSVLFSYNEQFF.

This clonotype was seen repeatedly, ten times or more. The DNA for the CDR3 is TGTGCCAGCAGACTTCCCTCGGGGGACAGATCATCCACTGAAGCTTTCTTT. It specifies CASRLPSGDRSSTEAFF. The rearrangement links TRBV2 to TRBJ1-1; 7 nucleotides align to TRBD1. The CDR3 totals 17 residues. The trim removed 6 bases at V and 4 bases at J, leaving 17 bases unmatched. Germline CDR1 and CDR2: SNHLY and FYNNEI.

Regarding this clonotype: The CDR3 ends on some other residue instead of the conserved phenylalanine or tryptophan, so this is likely a read error. The rearrangement links TRBV28 to TRBJ2-7, with 13 bases matching TRBD2. CDR1 MDHEN and CDR2 SYDVKM come from the germline V gene. The CDR3 length is 15 residues. V shed 6 bases, J shed 2 bases, and the junction held 4 bases outside the gene matches. CDR3 in amino acids: CASRAGLAGPYEQYL. In nucleotides, the CDR3 is TGTGCCAGCAGGGCGGGACTAGCGGGACCCTACGAGCAGTACCTC.

The gene calls are TRBV7-3 and TRBJ2-1; possible D gene TRBD2, 5 bases. The CDR3 loop spans 15 amino acids. The germline V gene has CDR1 SGHTA and CDR2 FQGTGA. Trimming took off 5 bases at V and 2 bases at J, with 13 bases between the two ends. CDR3 sequence (DNA): TGTGCCAGCAGCCTCCAACCTAGCCCCTACAATGAGCAGTTCTTC. As protein: CASSLQPSPYNEQFF.

The chain uses TRBV4-2 and TRBJ1-1, with D possibly matching TRBD1 (6 bases). The V end lost 4 bases, the J end lost 1 base, and 10 bases lay between the germline ends. The CDR3 loop spans 14 amino acids. Germline CDR1 is LGHNA and CDR2 is YNFKEQ. The CDR3 spells CASSPGHANTEAFF. The CDR3 DNA reads as TGTGCCAGCAGCCCGGGACATGCGAACACTGAAGCTTTCTTT.

Ten or more counts support this clonotype. V usage is TRBV7-8 and J usage is TRBJ1-5; D is perhaps TRBD1 (6 bases). CDR3 length: 15 residues. Trimming stripped 0 bases from V and 4 bases from J, with 10 bases between. Germline V gives CDR1 SGHVS, CDR2 FQNEAQ. The CDR3 coding sequence is TGTGCCAGCAGCTTAGCCGGGACACTTAATCAGCCCCAGCATTTT. Translating gives CASSLAGTLNQPQHF.

This clonotype was seen many times. This chain joins TRBV7-8 and TRBJ2-1; TRBD1 is a possible D gene (5 bases). V gave up 1 base and J gave up 6 bases, with 13 bases separating them. The germline gives CDR1 SGHVS, CDR2 FQNEAQ. The CDR3 covers 15 residues. The DNA of the CDR3 is TGTGCCAGCAGCTTAGTCAGGGTCCTCGGCAATGAGCAGTTCTTC. Protein: CASSLVRVLGNEQFF.

This clonotype was observed many times. The chain combines TRBV28 with TRBJ2-7, with a weak D call TRBD2 (6 bases). V was shortened by 8 bases and J by 4 bases, with 12 bases between the two germline ends. Germline V CDR1 and CDR2: MDHEN, SYDVKM. The CDR3 is made up of 12 amino acids. The CDR3 sequence: CASGLAKYEQYF. CDR3 nucleotides: TGTGCCAGCGGGCTAGCGAAATACGAGCAGTACTTC.

V is TRBV5-1 and J is TRBJ2-2, with 12 bases matching TRBD2. V lost 7 bases, J lost 5 bases, and 9 bases stayed unmatched. This CDR3 contains 16 residues. Germline assignment: CDR1 SGHRS and CDR2 YFSETQ. CDR3 DNA sequence: TGCGCCAGCTATTCGACTAGCGGGAGATGGACCGGGGAGCTGTTTTTT. It translates to CASYSTSGRWTGELFF.

The chain has TRBV6-5 and TRBJ1-2; D unresolved. The CDR3 contains 15 residues. Trimming removed 2 bases at V and 6 bases at J, with 16 bases between. Germline CDR1 reads MNHEY; CDR2 reads SVGAGI. CDR3 amino acids: CASSYQNTGINGYTF. The DNA of the CDR3 is TGTGCCAGCAGTTACCAAAATACGGGAATCAATGGCTACACCTTC.

This clonotype appeared many times. The rearrangement links TRBV30 to TRBJ1-2; D uncertain. The germline V gene has CDR1 GTSNPN and CDR2 SVGIG (reference sequence). V was clipped by 5 bases and J by 0 bases, with 7 bases between them. CDR3 length equals 12 residues. CDR3 sequence: CAWVPANYGYTF. The CDR3 DNA follows: TGTGCCTGGGTACCAGCTAACTATGGCTACACCTTC.

This chain connects TRBV6-2 or TRBV6-3 to TRBJ1-1, with TRBD1 identical over 9 bases. In germline, CDR1 is MNHEY, CDR2 SVGEGT. V gave up 7 bases and J gave up 5 bases; unmatched junction bases: 8. This CDR3 region has 14 residues. CDR3 sequence reads: CASILQGARTEAFF. In nucleotides, the CDR3 is TGTGCCAGCATACTACAGGGGGCGAGAACTGAAGCTTTCTTT.

This clonotype was found once. The J gene is TRBJ2-7, the V gene TRBV2; 10 bases map to TRBD2. The CDR3 consists of 15 residues. V lost 7 bases to trimming and J lost 5 bases; unmatched junction nucleotides: 11. The germline V gene has CDR1 SNHLY and CDR2 FYNNEI. The CDR3 spells CASIVLAGAFNEQYF. The CDR3, as DNA: TGTGCCAGCATCGTCCTAGCGGGAGCTTTCAACGAGCAGTACTTC.

The chain recombines TRBV12-3 or TRBV12-4 with TRBJ2-7; 13 bases align to TRBD2. The length of the CDR3 is 16 residues. The trim removed 4 bases at V and 3 bases at J, leaving 6 bases unmatched. The DNA of the CDR3 is TGTGCCAGCAGTTCCCGGACTAGCGGGAGATTCTACGAGCAGTACTTC. The encoded protein is CASSSRTSGRFYEQYF.

This rearrangement joins TRBV20-1 to TRBJ2-2, with D perhaps matching TRBD2 (6 bases). CDR1 is DFQATT, CDR2 SNEGSKA, per germline (reference sequence). The CDR3 sequence is 13 residues long. In DNA, the CDR3 is TGCAGCGCGGGACTCTCGAACACCGGGGAGCTGTTTTTT. Its protein is CSAGLSNTGELFF.

This clonotype was detected ten times or more. The V and J genes are TRBV29-1 and TRBJ2-1; D ambiguous. This CDR3 is built from 11 residues. CDR1 SQVTM and CDR2 ANQGSEA come from the germline V gene. The germline V and J ends were trimmed by 6 bases and 7 bases, with 10 bases remaining between them. The CDR3 loop reads CSVQSRNEQFF. The CDR3, as DNA: TGCAGCGTGCAGAGTAGAAATGAGCAGTTCTTC.

This clonotype was picked up many times. V usage is TRBV2 and J usage is TRBJ2-1; 14 nucleotides agree with TRBD2. Germline V lookup: CDR1 SNHLY, CDR2 FYNNEI. Trimming removed 2 bases from V and 9 bases from J; junction bases left unmatched: 3. This CDR3 comprises 15 residues. DNA of the CDR3: TGTGCCAGCAGTGAACTGGGACTAGCGGGAGCTGAGCAGTTCTTC. This translates into CASSELGLAGAEQFF.

This rearrangement joins TRBV7-2 to TRBJ2-3, with 7 bases lining up with TRBD2. The CDR3 extends over 16 amino acids. Germline CDR1 and CDR2: SGHTA and FQGNSA. V was clipped by 2 bases and J by 3 bases; unmatched bases: 8. The CDR3 protein is CASSLRSGGTTDTQYF. The CDR3 DNA reads as TGTGCCAGCAGCTTAAGGTCGGGAGGAACGACAGATACGCAGTATTTT.

In this sample, this clonotype turned up a few times. The rearrangement links TRBV16 to TRBJ2-7; perhaps TRBD2 as D (5 bases). The germline V and J ends were trimmed by 2 bases and 4 bases, with 15 bases remaining between them. The CDR3 is 15 residues long. Germline V gene lookup returns CDR1 KGHSY and CDR2 FQNENV. This CDR3 is CASSQEAKRSYEQYF. The CDR3 DNA sequence: TGTGCCAGCAGCCAAGAGGCTAAGCGGTCATACGAGCAGTACTTC.

In its sample, this clonotype was seen a few times. V usage is TRBV27 and J usage is TRBJ1-1; D not certain. Germline V lookup: CDR1 MNHEY, CDR2 SMNVEV (reference sequence). V was pared by 3 bases and J by 0 bases, with 8 bases between. This CDR3 is 14 amino acids long. CDR3: CASSLSWLNTEAFF. The CDR3 nucleotides read TGTGCCAGCAGTTTGTCGTGGCTGAACACTGAAGCTTTCTTT.

This clonotype showed up just once. V gene TRBV12-3 or TRBV12-4 combines with J gene TRBJ1-3, with D tentatively TRBD1 (5 bases). V dropped 3 bases and J dropped 2 bases, with 8 bases sitting between them. The CDR3 is 14 residues long. As DNA, the CDR3 is TGTGCCAGCAGTTTTATGACAGCTGGAAACACCATATATTTT. Protein: CASSFMTAGNTIYF.

The sample holds many counts of this clonotype. The chain has TRBV28 and TRBJ2-7, with 7 bases lining up with TRBD1. Germline lookup yields CDR1 MDHEN and CDR2 SYDVKM. CDR3 length: 15 residues. V shed 3 bases, J shed 2 bases, and the junction held 7 bases outside the gene matches. In nucleotides, the CDR3 is TGTGCCAGCAGTTTTCGGGGACAGATAACCTACGAGCAGTACTTC. Residues: CASSFRGQITYEQYF.

The J gene is TRBJ2-5, the V gene TRBV28, with D perhaps assigned TRBD1 or TRBD2 (5 bases each). The CDR3 covers 14 residues. Per the germline V gene, CDR1 is MDHEN and CDR2 is SYDVKM. V lost 7 bases and J 1 base, leaving 13 bases between the germline ends. CDR3 nucleotides: TGTGCCAGCACATGGGAGCAGGGCCAAGAGACCCAGTACTTC. Translation: CASTWEQGQETQYF.